These 2 T cell receptor beta chains were sequenced from one sample in a study of blood T cell repertoires in COVID-19 (dated by TCRdb to 2019 to 2021). Libraries were constructed by the immunoSEQ multiplex PCR assay. TCRdb re-hosts the immuneACCESS table, in-frame sequences only. Its copies lack some clones; in the studies checked, an unresolved V gene accounts for under half of them, and the cause for the rest is not known. The sample includes about 130,000 clones, with approximately 86% observed a single time. Clones ranked in the top ten supply 10% to 12% of the sample. The sample consisted of peripheral blood. The receptors come from a woman in her 70s with COVID-19, enrolled during active disease.

The chain employs TRBV28 and TRBJ1-1; possibly TRBD1 for D (6 bases). The CDR3 is made up of 15 amino acids. The germline gives CDR1 MDHEN, CDR2 SYDVKM. Trimming cost V 5 bases and J 0 bases, with 13 bases left between them. The CDR3 loop reads CASSPSDRLNTEAFF. The DNA of the CDR3 is TGTGCCAGCAGTCCGTCAGACAGGCTGAACACTGAAGCTTTCTTT.

The V and J genes are TRBV2 and TRBJ2-7; tentatively, D is TRBD1 (6 bases). V was cut by 1 base and J by 4 bases, with 11 bases left in between. CDR3 length equals 14 residues. The germline CDR1 and CDR2 sequences are SNHLY and FYNNEI. For the CDR3, the DNA is TGTGCCAGCAGTGAAGGCAGGGGCGGGTACGAGCAGTACTTC. Translated: CASSEGRGGYEQYF.